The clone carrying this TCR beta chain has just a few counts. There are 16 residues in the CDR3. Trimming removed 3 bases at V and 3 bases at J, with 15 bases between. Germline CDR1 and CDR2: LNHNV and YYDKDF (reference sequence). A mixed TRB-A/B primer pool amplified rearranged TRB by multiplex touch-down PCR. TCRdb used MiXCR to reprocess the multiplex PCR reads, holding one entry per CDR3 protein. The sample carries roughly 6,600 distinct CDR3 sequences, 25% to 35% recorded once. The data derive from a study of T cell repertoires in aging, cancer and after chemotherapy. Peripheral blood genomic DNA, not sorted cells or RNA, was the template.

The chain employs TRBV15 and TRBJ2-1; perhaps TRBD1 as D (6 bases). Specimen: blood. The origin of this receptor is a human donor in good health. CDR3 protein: CATSRVPGVDYNEQFF. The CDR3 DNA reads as TGTGCCACCAGCAGGGTTCCAGGGGTGGACTACAATGAGCAGTTCTTC.